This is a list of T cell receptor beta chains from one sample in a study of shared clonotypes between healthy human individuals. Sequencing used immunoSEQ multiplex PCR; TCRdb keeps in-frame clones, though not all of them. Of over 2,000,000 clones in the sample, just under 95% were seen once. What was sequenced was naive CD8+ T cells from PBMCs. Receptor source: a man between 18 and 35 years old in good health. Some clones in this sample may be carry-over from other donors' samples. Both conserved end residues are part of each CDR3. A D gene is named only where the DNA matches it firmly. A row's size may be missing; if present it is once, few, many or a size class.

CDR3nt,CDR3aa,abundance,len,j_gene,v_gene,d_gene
TGTGCCAGCAGTCCACAAATGAACACCGGGGAGCTGTTTTTT,CASSPQMNTGELFF,.,14,TRBJ2-2,TRBV28,.
TGTGCCAGCAGCAAGTCTCCGGGTTTCACTGAAGCTTTCTTT,CASSKSPGFTEAFF,.,14,TRBJ1-1,TRBV21-1,.
TGTGCCAGCAGCTTAGGGGGCCTTCGGAGCTCCTACAATGAGCAGTTCTTC,CASSLGGLRSSYNEQFF,.,17,TRBJ2-1,TRBV7-6,.
TGTGCCAGCAGTTTAAGGGGTTACACCGGGGAGCTGTTTTTT,CASSLRGYTGELFF,.,14,TRBJ2-2,TRBV27,.
TGTGCCAGCAGCCCCGGGGATTACTACGAGCAGTACTTC,CASSPGDYYEQYF,.,13,TRBJ2-7,TRBV9,.
TGTGCCAGTTCGTACAGGGGTCGATCCTACGAGCAGTACTTC,CASSYRGRSYEQYF,.,14,TRBJ2-7,TRBV19,TRBD1
TGTGCCAGCAGCGCTCTCACCCCGGGACTAGCGGTGCCCTACAATGAGCAGTTCTTC,CASSALTPGLAVPYNEQFF,.,19,TRBJ2-1,TRBV7-9,TRBD2
TGCAGCGTTGGCGGGGGGGCCTACGAGCAGTACTTC,CSVGGGAYEQYF,once,12,TRBJ2-7,TRBV29-1,TRBD2
TGTGCCAGCAGCTCATCAGGGTACCAAGAGACCCAGTACTTC,CASSSSGYQETQYF,.,14,TRBJ2-5,TRBV7-9,.
TGTGCCAGCAGTGAATGGGGAGCAACTAATGAAAAACTGTTTTTT,CASSEWGATNEKLFF,.,15,TRBJ1-4,TRBV25-1,.
TGTGCCAGCAGCTCTGGGGCGATCCAAGAGACCCAGTACTTC,CASSSGAIQETQYF,.,14,TRBJ2-5,TRBV7-9,.
TGCGCCAGCAGCCAAGATAGGGGGGCAGGAAGCAACTATGGCTACACCTTC,CASSQDRGAGSNYGYTF,.,17,TRBJ1-2,TRBV4-3,.
TGTGCCAGCAAAATGTTGCGGGGGTTGGCTAATGAAAAACTGTTTTTT,CASKMLRGLANEKLFF,.,16,TRBJ1-4,TRBV5-6,.
TGTGCCAGCAGCTTATTAACTGGCTACACCTTC,CASSLLTGYTF,once,11,TRBJ1-2,TRBV28,.
TGTGCCAGCAGCAACCGACAGTTAGCGGGAGTTCCCCAGTTCTTC,CASSNRQLAGVPQFF,.,15,TRBJ2-1,TRBV7-8,TRBD2
TGTGCCAGCAGTTACTCGGCAGGGCAAAACTATGGCTACACCTTC,CASSYSAGQNYGYTF,.,15,TRBJ1-2,TRBV6-5,.
TGTGCCAGCCGTAATTCCCCCGCAGGGGGAGCTGCCTACGAGCAGTACTTC,CASRNSPAGGAAYEQYF,once,17,TRBJ2-7,TRBV5-8,TRBD1
TGTGCCAGCGCCCGGGACACCTACAATGAGCAGTTCTTC,CASARDTYNEQFF,.,13,TRBJ2-1,TRBV6-1,.
TGTGCCAGCAGCTCAGCCGGGACTAGCGGGAGGGAAGTGGAGACCCAGTACTTC,CASSSAGTSGREVETQYF,once,18,TRBJ2-5,TRBV11-2,TRBD2
TGCGCCAGCCCTCCGGTGGGACGGGATAACTATGGCTACACCTTC,CASPPVGRDNYGYTF,.,15,TRBJ1-2,TRBV5-1,.
TGTGCCAGCAGTTTATATCAAGGAGTCTTGGACGAGTCCTCCTACAATGAGCAGTTCTTC,CASSLYQGVLDESSYNEQFF,.,20,TRBJ2-1,TRBV27,.
TGTGCCAGCAGTTTATCGGAAGGGGACGAGCAGTACTTC,CASSLSEGDEQYF,.,13,TRBJ2-7,TRBV28,.
TGTGCCAGCAGTGAAGGTGTGGACGGCTATGGCTACACCTTC,CASSEGVDGYGYTF,.,14,TRBJ1-2,TRBV25-1,.
TGTGCCAGCAGGGACGGACCGAACGTTAATGAAAAACTGTTTTTT,CASRDGPNVNEKLFF,.,15,TRBJ1-4,TRBV6-6,.
TGTGCCAGCAGTCCGACAGGTGGCTATGGCTACACCTTC,CASSPTGGYGYTF,.,13,TRBJ1-2,TRBV27,.
TGTGCCAGCAGTCCAGCAGGGGGTGAGCAGTTCTTC,CASSPAGGEQFF,.,12,TRBJ2-1,TRBV6-1,TRBD1
TGTGCCAGCTGGGGAGGCTACGAGCAGTACTTC,CASWGGYEQYF,.,11,TRBJ2-7,TRBV28,.
TGTGCCAGCAGCGTAACAATAAATCAGCCCCAGCATTTT,CASSVTINQPQHF,.,13,TRBJ1-5,TRBV9,.
TGTGCCAGCAGCCAAGCCCCCCTAGCGGTAGGTGGGGCCAACGTCCTGACTTTC,CASSQAPLAVGGANVLTF,once,18,TRBJ2-6,TRBV4-2,TRBD2
TGTGCCAGCAGCCCCGGGACTGCAAATCAGCCCCAGCATTTT,CASSPGTANQPQHF,.,14,TRBJ1-5,TRBV4-2,.
TGTGCCAGCAGTTCCGGGACAAGAGGCACCGGGGAGCTGTTTTTT,CASSSGTRGTGELFF,.,15,TRBJ2-2,TRBV27,.
TGTGCCAGCAGCCAAGGGACAGGGTACGGGGCCAACGTCCTGACTTTC,CASSQGTGYGANVLTF,.,16,TRBJ2-6,TRBV4-2,TRBD1
TGTGCCAGCAGGGGGACAGGGGGTAGGGGCTACACCTTC,CASRGTGGRGYTF,.,13,TRBJ1-2,TRBV11-3,TRBD1
TGTGCCAGCAGCTCACATACGCCGGGGGACGGCGGGGAGCTGTTTTTT,CASSSHTPGDGGELFF,.,16,TRBJ2-2,TRBV5-6,.
TGTGCCAGCGGGGGAAGCGGCGGTACAGATACGCAGTATTTT,CASGGSGGTDTQYF,.,14,TRBJ2-3,TRBV9,.
TGTGCCAGCAGTTATCAGAACACTGAAGCTTTCTTT,CASSYQNTEAFF,.,12,TRBJ1-1,TRBV6-9,.
TGTGCCAGCAGTTTTTTTCTGGGGCAGAACACTGAAGCTTTCTTT,CASSFFLGQNTEAFF,.,15,TRBJ1-1,TRBV28,.
TGCAGCGTTGAAGAGTTGGGGACAGGGGCCTACGAGCAGTACTTC,CSVEELGTGAYEQYF,.,15,TRBJ2-7,TRBV29-1,TRBD1
TGTGCCATCAGAACTGGGACAGGGTACGAGCAGTACTTC,CAIRTGTGYEQYF,.,13,TRBJ2-7,TRBV10-3,TRBD1
TGCGCCAGCAGCCCGGGACTAGCGGGAGCAGAGACCCAGTACTTC,CASSPGLAGAETQYF,.,15,TRBJ2-5,TRBV4-3,TRBD2
TGTGCCAGCAGCCCTAGGGGGACTCCTGGAAACACCATATATTTT,CASSPRGTPGNTIYF,.,15,TRBJ1-3,TRBV7-9,.
TGTGCCAGCAGCCAGGACAGGGCAACCTACAATGAGCAGTTCTTC,CASSQDRATYNEQFF,.,15,TRBJ2-1,TRBV6-5,TRBD1
TGTGCCAGCAGAGCCGGGACGATGAACACTGAAGCTTTCTTT,CASRAGTMNTEAFF,few,14,TRBJ1-1,TRBV27,.
TGTGCCAGCAGCCTCCGGACAGTGTTCCCCGGGGAGCTGTTTTTT,CASSLRTVFPGELFF,.,15,TRBJ2-2,TRBV28,.
TGTGCCAGCAGCTTCGGGACAGGAGGCCCCTACGAGCAGTACTTC,CASSFGTGGPYEQYF,.,15,TRBJ2-7,TRBV7-8,TRBD1
TGTGCCTGGAGTGTACGGGGGCCCAGCCTGGGGCAGTACTTC,CAWSVRGPSLGQYF,.,14,TRBJ2-7,TRBV30,.
TGTGCCAGCAGCTTATACAGGACCTCTAACTATGGCTACACCTTC,CASSLYRTSNYGYTF,.,15,TRBJ1-2,TRBV7-8,.
TGTGCCAGCAGCTGGACGACTAGCGGGAGAGGGTACGAGCAGTACTTC,CASSWTTSGRGYEQYF,.,16,TRBJ2-7,TRBV7-2,TRBD2